In this sample, the clone carrying this T cell receptor (beta chain) turned up once. The protocol was immunoSEQ multiplex PCR, while the TCRdb copy is restricted to in-frame clones and leaves out a portion. This table has around 140,000 clones, over 75% appearing once. This entry is derived from a study of blood T cell repertoires in COVID-19. The CDR3 totals 18 residues. The germline V gene encodes CDR1 KGHSH and CDR2 LQKENI. The V gene end was trimmed by 4 bases and the J gene end by 4 bases; junction bases not matched to a gene: 18. Material for sequencing was peripheral blood. This TCR was sampled from a man aged 65-85 years with active COVID-19. The chain combines TRBV18 with TRBJ1-1; 7 bases map to TRBD1. The CDR3 DNA sequence: TGTGCCAGCTCACGGAGTTTAGACAGGGTGGGTATGGGCACTGAAGCTTTCTTT. This codes for CASSRSLDRVGMGTEAFF.